Reported below is one TCR beta chain. The antigen is not known. Random hexamers were used to reverse transcribe an amount of about 0.45 to 1 ug RNA. Amplification of TCR beta CDR3 was carried out by immunoSEQ multiplex PCR, which covered 54 Vbeta and 13 Jbeta segments. From the immunoSEQ multiplex PCR reads, TCRdb called clonotypes with MiXCR, one entry per CDR3 protein. The sample has approximately 170,000 distinct CDR3 sequences, about 90% seen once. The sample comes from a study of CD8 T cells in Susac syndrome. General study results and limits: As the study acknowledged, the number of individuals in its TCR sequencing and HLA analysis was relatively small.

Sequencing of TCR beta drew on CD8+ and CD4+ T cells from blood. Negative isolation was used for CD8+ and CD4+ T cells, and FACS enrichment was applied to TEMRA cells. CDR3 length: 13 amino acids. Trimming took off 0 bases at V and 15 bases at J, with 12 bases between the two ends. From germline, CDR1 is SGHTA and CDR2 FQGNSA. Material for sequencing was CD4+ T cells from PBMCs. V is TRBV7-2 and J is TRBJ1-6; tentative D call: TRBD1 (6 bases). The TCR sequence derives from a human donor in good health. The CDR3 DNA sequence: TGTGCCAGCAGCTTAGCTCGAACACAGGGCCTCCACTTT. This codes for CASSLARTQGLHF.